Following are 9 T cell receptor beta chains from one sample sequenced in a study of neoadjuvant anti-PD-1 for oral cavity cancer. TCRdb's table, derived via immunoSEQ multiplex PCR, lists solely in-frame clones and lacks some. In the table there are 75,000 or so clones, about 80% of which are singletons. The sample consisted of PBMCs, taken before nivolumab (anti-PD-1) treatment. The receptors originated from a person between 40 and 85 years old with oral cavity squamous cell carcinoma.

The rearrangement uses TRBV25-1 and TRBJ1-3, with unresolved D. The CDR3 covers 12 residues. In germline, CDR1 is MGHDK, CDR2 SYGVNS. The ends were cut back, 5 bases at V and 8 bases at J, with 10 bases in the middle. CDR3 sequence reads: CASSPGPDTIYF. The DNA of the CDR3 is TGTGCCAGCAGTCCCGGTCCGGACACCATATATTTT.

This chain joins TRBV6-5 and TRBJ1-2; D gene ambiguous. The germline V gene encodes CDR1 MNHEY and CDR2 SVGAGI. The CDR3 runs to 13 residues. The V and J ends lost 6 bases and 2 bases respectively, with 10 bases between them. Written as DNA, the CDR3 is TGTGCCAGCAGCTTATCCCTCAACTATGGCTACACCTTC. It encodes CASSLSLNYGYTF.

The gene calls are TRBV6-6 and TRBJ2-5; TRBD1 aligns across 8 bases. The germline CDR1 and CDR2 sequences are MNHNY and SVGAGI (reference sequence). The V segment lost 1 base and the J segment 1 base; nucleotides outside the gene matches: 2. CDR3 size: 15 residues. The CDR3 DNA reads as TGTGCCAGCAGTTACTTCGGACAGGGCCAAGAGACCCAGTACTTC. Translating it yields CASSYFGQGQETQYF.

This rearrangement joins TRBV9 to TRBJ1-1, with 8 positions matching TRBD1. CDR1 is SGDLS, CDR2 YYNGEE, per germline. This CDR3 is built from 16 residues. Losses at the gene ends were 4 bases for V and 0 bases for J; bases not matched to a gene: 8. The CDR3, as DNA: TGTGCCAGCAGCATAGGACAGGGAAGGATGAACACTGAAGCTTTCTTT. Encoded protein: CASSIGQGRMNTEAFF.

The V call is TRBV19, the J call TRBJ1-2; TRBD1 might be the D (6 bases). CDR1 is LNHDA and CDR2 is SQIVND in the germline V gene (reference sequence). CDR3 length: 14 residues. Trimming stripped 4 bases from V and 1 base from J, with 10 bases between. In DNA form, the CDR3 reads TGTGCCAGTAGTAGCGGACAGCGTAACTATGGCTACACCTTC. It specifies CASSSGQRNYGYTF.

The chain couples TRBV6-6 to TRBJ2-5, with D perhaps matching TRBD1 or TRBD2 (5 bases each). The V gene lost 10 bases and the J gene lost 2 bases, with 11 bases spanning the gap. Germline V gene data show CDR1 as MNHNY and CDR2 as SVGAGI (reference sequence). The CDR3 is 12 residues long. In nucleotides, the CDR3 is TGTGCCACGGGGACCGTACAAGAGACCCAGTACTTC. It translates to CATGTVQETQYF.

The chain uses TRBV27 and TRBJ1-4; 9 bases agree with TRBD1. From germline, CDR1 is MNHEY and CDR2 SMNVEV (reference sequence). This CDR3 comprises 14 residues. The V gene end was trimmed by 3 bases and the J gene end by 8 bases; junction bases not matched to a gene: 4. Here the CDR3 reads CASSFWDRAEKLFF. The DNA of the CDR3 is TGTGCCAGCAGTTTCTGGGACAGGGCAGAAAAACTGTTTTTT. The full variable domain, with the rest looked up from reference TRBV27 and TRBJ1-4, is EAQVTQNPRYLITVTGKKLTVTCSQNMNHEYMSWYRQDPGLGLRQIYYSMNVEVTDKGDVPEGYKVSRKEKRNFPLILESPSPNQTSLYFCASSFWDRAEKLFFGSGTQLSVL.

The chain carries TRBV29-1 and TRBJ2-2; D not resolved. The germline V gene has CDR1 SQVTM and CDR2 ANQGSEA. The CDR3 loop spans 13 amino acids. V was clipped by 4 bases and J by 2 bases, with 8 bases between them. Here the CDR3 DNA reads TGCAGCGTTGGGTACAGAAACACCGGGGAGCTGTTTTTT. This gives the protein CSVGYRNTGELFF.

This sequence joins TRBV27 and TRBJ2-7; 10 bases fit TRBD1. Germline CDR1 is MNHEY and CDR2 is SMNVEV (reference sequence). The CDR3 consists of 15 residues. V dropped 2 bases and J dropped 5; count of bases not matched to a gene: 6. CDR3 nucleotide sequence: TGTGCCAGCAGTTTAAGAGGACAGGGGGTCCACGAGCAGTACTTC. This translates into CASSLRGQGVHEQYF.